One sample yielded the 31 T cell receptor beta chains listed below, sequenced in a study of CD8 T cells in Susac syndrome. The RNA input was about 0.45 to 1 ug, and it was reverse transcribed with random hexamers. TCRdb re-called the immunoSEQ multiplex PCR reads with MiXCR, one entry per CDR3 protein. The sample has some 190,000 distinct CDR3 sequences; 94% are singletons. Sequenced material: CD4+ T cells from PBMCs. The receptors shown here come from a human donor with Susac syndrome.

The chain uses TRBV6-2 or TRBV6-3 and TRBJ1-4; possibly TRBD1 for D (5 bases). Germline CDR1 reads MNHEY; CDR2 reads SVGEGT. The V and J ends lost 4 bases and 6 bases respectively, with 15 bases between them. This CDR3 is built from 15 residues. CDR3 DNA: TGTGCCAGCAGTTCCGGGACCCGGAGTGATGAAAAACTGTTTTTT. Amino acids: CASSSGTRSDEKLFF.

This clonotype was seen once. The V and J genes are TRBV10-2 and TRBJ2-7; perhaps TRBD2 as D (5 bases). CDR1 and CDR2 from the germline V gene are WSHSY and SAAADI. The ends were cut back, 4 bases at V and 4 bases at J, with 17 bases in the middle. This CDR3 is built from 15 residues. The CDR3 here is CASSGGLAYGYEQYF. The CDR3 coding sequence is TGCGCCAGCAGTGGAGGGCTAGCTTACGGATACGAGCAGTACTTC.

The CDR3 reads CASSPSTIEQETQYF. Here the CDR3 DNA reads TGTGCCAGCTCACCATCTACAATAGAACAAGAGACCCAGTACTTC. The rearrangement uses TRBV18 and TRBJ2-5, with D hard to call. The CDR3 consists of 15 residues. Germline CDR1 KGHSH, CDR2 LQKENI. V dropped 2 bases and J dropped 2 bases, with 12 bases sitting between them.

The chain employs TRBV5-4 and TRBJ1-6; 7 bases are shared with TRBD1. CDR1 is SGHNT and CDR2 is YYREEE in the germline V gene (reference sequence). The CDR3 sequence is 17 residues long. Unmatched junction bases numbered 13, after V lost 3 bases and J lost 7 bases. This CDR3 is CASSSAQGGGANSPLHF. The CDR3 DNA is TGTGCCAGCAGCTCCGCCCAGGGAGGGGGCGCCAATTCACCCCTCCACTTT.

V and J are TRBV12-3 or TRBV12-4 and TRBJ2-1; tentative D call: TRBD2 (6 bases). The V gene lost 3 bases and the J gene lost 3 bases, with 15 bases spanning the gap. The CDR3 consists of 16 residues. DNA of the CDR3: TGTGCCAGCAGTTTTTCGGCCGTCGGGAGCTACAATGAGCAGTTCTTC. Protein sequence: CASSFSAVGSYNEQFF.

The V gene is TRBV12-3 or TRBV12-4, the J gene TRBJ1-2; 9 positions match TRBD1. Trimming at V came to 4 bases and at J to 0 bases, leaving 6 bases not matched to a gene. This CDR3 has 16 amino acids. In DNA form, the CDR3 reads TGTGCCAGCAGTTCACCGGGACAGGGACCTAACTATGGCTACACCTTC. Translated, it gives CASSSPGQGPNYGYTF.

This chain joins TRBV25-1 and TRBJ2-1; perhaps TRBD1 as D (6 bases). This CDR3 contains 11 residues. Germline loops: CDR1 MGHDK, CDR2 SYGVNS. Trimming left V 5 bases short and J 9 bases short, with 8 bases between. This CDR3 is CASSTGFEQFF. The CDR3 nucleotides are TGTGCCAGCAGTACAGGGTTTGAGCAGTTCTTC.

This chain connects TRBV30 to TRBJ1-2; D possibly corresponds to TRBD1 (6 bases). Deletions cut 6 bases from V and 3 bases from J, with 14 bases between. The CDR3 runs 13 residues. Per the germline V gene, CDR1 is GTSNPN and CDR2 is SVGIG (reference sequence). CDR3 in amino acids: CACPKRGYYGYTF. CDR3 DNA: TGTGCCTGTCCCAAAAGGGGGTACTATGGCTACACCTTC.

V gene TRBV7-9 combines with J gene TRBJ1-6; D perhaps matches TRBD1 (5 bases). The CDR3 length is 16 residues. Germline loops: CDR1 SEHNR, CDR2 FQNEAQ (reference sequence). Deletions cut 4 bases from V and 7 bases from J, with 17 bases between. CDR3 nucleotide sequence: TGTGCCAGCAGCTCCACCAGACAAGGGGTAAATTCACCCCTCCACTTT. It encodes CASSSTRQGVNSPLHF.

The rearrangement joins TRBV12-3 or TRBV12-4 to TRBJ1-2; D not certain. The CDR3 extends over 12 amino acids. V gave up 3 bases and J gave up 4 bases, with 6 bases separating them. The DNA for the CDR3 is TGTGCCAGCAGTTTCTATGGCTATGGCTACACCTTC. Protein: CASSFYGYGYTF.

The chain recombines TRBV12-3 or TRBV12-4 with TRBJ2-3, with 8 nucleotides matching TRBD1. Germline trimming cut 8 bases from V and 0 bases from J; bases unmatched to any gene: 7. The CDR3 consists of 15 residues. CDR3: CASGPWTGSTDTQYF. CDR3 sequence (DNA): TGTGCCAGCGGACCTTGGACAGGGAGCACAGATACGCAGTATTTT.

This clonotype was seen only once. For the CDR3, the DNA is TGCGCCAGCAGCTCCGGGACAGGTCCGAACTTACGATCCTACGAGCAGTACTTC. Protein product: CASSSGTGPNLRSYEQYF. This chain uses TRBV5-1 with TRBJ2-7; 8 positions match TRBD1. Trimming cost V 3 bases and J 1 base; bases outside gene matches: 15. CDR1 is SGHRS and CDR2 is YFSETQ in the germline V gene. This CDR3 has 18 residues. Using reference TRBV5-1 and TRBJ2-7 for the parts outside the CDR3, the full variable domain is KAGVTQTPRYLIKTRGQQVTLSCSPISGHRSVSWYQQTPGQGLQFLFEYFSETQRNKGNFPGRFSGRQFSNSRSEMNVSTLELGDSALYLCASSSGTGPNLRSYEQYFGPGTRLTVT.

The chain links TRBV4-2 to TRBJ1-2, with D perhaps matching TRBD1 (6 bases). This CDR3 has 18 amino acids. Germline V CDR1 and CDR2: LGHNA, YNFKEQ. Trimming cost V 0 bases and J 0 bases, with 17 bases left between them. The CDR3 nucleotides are TGTGCCAGCAGCCAAGACGGCCAGGGGACCCGACCTAACTATGGCTACACCTTC. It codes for CASSQDGQGTRPNYGYTF.

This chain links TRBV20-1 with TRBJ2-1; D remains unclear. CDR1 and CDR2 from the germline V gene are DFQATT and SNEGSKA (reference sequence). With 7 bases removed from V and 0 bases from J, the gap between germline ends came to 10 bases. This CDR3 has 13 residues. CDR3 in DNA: TGCAGTGTACACAGCGTCTCCTACAATGAGCAGTTCTTC. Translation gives CSVHSVSYNEQFF.

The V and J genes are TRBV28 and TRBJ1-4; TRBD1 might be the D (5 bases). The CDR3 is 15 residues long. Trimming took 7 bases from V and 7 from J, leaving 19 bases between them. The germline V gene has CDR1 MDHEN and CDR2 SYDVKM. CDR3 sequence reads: CASTLLAGRGEKLFF. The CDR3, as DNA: TGTGCCAGCACCCTGTTAGCAGGGAGAGGTGAAAAACTGTTTTTT.

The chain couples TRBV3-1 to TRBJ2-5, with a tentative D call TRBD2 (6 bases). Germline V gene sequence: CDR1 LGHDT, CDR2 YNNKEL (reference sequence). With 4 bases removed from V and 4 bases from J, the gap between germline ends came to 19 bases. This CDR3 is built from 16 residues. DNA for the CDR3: TGTGCCAGCAGCCCCCACCGCGGGGTAAGGGGAGAGACCCAGTACTTC. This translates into CASSPHRGVRGETQYF.

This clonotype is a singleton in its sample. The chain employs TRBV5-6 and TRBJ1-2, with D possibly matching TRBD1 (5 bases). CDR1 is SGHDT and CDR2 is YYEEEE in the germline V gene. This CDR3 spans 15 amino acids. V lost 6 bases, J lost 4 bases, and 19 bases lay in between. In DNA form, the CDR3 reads TGTGCCAGCACCCCCTATGGGGCCGGGTCCTATGGCTACACCTTC. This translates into CASTPYGAGSYGYTF.

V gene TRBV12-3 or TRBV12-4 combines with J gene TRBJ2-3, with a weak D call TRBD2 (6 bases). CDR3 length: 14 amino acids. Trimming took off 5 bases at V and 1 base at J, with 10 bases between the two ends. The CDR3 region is CASSGGRGTDTQYF. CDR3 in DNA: TGTGCCAGCAGTGGAGGGAGAGGCACAGATACGCAGTATTTT.

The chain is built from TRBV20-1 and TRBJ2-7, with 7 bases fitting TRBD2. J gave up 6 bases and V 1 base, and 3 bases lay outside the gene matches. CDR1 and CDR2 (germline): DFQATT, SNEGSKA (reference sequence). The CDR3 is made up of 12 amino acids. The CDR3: CSARGSGGEQYF. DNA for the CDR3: TGCAGTGCTAGAGGGTCGGGGGGCGAGCAGTACTTC.

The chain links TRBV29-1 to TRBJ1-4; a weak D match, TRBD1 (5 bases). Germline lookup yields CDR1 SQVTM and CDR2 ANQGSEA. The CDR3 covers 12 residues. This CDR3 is CSGGWGNEKLFF. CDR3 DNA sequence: TGCAGTGGGGGTTGGGGGAATGAAAAACTGTTTTTT.

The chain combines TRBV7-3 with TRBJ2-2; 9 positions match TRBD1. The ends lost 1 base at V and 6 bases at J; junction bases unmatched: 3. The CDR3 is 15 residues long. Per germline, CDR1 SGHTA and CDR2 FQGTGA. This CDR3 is CASSLRTGAPGELFF. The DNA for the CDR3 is TGTGCCAGCAGCTTAAGGACAGGGGCTCCCGGGGAGCTGTTTTTT.

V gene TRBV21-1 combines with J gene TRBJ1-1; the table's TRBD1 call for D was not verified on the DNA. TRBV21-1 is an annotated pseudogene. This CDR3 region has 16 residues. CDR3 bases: TGTGCCAGCAGCAAAACCGACACACAGGGAAACACTGAAGCTTTCTTT. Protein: CASSKTDTQGNTEAFF.

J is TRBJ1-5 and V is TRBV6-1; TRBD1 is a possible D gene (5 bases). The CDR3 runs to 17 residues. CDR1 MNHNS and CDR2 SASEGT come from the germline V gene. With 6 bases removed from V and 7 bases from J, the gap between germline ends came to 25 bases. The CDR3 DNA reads TGTGCCAGCAGGGTCAGGGAGGAGGGTTTGATCGGCCAGCCCCAGCATTTT. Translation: CASRVREEGLIGQPQHF.

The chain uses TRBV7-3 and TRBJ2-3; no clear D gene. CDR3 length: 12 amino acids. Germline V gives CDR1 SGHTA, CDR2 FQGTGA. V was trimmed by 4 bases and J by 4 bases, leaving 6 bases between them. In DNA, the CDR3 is TGTGCCAGCAGCTCCCGGGCAGATACGCAGTATTTT. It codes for CASSSRADTQYF.

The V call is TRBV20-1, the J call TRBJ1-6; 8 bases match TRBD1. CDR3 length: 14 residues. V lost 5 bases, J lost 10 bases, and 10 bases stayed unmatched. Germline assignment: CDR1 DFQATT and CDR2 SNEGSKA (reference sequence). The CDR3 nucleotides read TGCAGTGCTCCCATTGTGACAGGGGCCTCACCCCTCCACTTT. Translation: CSAPIVTGASPLHF.

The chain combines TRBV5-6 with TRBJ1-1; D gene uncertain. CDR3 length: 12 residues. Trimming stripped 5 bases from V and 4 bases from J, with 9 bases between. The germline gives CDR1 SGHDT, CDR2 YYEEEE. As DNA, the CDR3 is TGTGCCAGCAGGAAGGAGGGCACTGAAGCTTTCTTT. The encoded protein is CASRKEGTEAFF.

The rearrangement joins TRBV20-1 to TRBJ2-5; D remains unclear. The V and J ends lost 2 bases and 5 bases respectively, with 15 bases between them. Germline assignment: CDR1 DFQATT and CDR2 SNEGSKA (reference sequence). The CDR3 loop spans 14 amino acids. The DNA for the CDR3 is TGCAGTGCTAGAACAGTCCGCGGAGTGGAGACCCAGTACTTC. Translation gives CSARTVRGVETQYF.

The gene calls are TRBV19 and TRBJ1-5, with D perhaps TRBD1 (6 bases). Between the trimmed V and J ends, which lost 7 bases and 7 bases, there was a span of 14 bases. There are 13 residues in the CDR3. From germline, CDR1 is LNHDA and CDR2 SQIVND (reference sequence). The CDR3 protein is CASNAGAGQPQHF. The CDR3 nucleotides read TGTGCCAGTAATGCAGGGGCTGGACAGCCCCAGCATTTT. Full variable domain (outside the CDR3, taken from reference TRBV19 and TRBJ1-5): DGGITQSPKYLFRKEGQNVTLSCEQNLNHDAMYWYRQDPGQGLRLIYYSQIVNDFQKGDIAEGYSVSREKKESFPLTVTSAQKNPTAFYLCASNAGAGQPQHFGDGTRLSIL.

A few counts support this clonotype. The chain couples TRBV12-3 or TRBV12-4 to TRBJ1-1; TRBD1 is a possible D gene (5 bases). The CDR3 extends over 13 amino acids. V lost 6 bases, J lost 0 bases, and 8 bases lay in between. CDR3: CASRSGVNTEAFF. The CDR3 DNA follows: TGTGCCAGCAGGTCGGGGGTGAACACTGAAGCTTTCTTT.

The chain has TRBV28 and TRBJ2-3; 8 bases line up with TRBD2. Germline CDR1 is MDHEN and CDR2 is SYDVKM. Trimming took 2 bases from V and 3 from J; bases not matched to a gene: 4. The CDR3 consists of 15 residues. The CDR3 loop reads CASSLPGGATDTQYF. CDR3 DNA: TGTGCCAGCAGTTTACCCGGGGGGGCGACAGATACGCAGTATTTT.

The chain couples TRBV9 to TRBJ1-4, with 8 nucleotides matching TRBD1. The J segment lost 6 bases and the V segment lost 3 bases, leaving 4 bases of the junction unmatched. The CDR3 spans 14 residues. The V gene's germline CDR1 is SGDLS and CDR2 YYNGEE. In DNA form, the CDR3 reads TGTGCCAGCAGCGGCGGGACAGGACATGAAAAACTGTTTTTT. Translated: CASSGGTGHEKLFF. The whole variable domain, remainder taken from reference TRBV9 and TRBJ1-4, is DSGVTQTPKHLITATGQRVTLRCSPRSGDLSVYWYQQSLDQGLQFLIQYYNGEERAKGNILERFSAQQFPDLHSELNLSSLELGDSALYFCASSGGTGHEKLFFGSGTQLSVL.